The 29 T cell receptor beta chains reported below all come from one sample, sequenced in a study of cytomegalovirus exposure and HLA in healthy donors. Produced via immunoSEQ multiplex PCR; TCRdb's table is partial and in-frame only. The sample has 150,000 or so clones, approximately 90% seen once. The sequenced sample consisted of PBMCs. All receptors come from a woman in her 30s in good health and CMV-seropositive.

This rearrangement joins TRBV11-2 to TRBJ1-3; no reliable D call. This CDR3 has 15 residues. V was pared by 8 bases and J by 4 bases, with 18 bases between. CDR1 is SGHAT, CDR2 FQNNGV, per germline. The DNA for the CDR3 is TGTGCCAGCGGAGGACCCCTGAGCCCGGGAAACACCATATATTTT. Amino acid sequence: CASGGPLSPGNTIYF.

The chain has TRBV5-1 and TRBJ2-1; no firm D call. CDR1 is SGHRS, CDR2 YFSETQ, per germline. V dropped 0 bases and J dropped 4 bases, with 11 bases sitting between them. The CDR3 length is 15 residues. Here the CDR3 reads CASSLAALNYNEQFF. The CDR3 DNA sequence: TGCGCCAGCAGCTTGGCCGCCCTAAATTACAATGAGCAGTTCTTC.

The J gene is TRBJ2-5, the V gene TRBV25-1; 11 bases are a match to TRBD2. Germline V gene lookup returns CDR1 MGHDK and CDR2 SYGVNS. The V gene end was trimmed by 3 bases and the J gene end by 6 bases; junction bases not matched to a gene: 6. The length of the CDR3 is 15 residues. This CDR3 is CASSESSGRAKTQYF. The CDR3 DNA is TGTGCCAGCAGTGAGAGTAGCGGGAGGGCAAAGACCCAGTACTTC.

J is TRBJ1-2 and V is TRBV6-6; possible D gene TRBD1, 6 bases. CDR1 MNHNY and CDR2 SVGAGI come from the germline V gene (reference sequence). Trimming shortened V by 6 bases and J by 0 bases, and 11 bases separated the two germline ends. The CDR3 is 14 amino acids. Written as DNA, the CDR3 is TGTGCCAGCAGCCCCCGGACAGCTAACTATGGCTACACCTTC. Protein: CASSPRTANYGYTF.

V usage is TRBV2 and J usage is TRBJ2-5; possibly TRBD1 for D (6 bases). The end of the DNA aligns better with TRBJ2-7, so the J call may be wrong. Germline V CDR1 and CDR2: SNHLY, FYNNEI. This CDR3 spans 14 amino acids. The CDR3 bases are TGTGCCAGCAGTGAATGGGGTCCAGGGGACGAGCAGTACTTC. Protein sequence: CASSEWGPGDEQYF.

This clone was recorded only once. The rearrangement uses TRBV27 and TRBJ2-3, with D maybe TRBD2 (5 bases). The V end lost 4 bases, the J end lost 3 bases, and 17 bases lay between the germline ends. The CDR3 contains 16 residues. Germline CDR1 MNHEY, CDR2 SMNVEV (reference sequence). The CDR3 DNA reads TGTGCCAGCAGTTCTTCCACTCTTCCGGGGACAGATACGCAGTATTTT. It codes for CASSSSTLPGTDTQYF.

The CDR3 protein is CASSPAREAEQFF. As DNA, the CDR3 is TGCGCCAGCAGCCCTGCCCGGGAAGCTGAGCAGTTCTTC. The chain combines TRBV10-1 with TRBJ2-1, with D tentatively TRBD2 (5 bases). CDR3 size: 13 residues. Trimming cost V 6 bases and J 9 bases, with 15 bases left between them. Per the germline V gene, CDR1 is WNHNN and CDR2 is SYGVQD (reference sequence).

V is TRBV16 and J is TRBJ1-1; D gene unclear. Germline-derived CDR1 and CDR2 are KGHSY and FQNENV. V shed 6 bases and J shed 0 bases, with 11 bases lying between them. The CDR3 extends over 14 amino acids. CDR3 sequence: CASSPGAMNTEAFF. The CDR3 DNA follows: TGTGCCAGCAGTCCGGGAGCGATGAACACTGAAGCTTTCTTT.

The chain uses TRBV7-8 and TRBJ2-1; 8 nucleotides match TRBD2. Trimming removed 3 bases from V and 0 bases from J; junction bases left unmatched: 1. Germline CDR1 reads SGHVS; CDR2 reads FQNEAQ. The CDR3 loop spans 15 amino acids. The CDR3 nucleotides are TGTGCCAGCAGCTTCCTAGCGGGCTCCTACAATGAGCAGTTCTTC. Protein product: CASSFLAGSYNEQFF. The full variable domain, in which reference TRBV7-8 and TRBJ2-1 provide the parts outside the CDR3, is GAGVSQSPRYKVAKRGQDVALRCDPISGHVSLFWYQQALGQGPEFLTYFQNEAQLDKSGLPSDRFFAERPEGSVSTLKIQRTQQEDSAVYLCASSFLAGSYNEQFFGPGTRLTVL.

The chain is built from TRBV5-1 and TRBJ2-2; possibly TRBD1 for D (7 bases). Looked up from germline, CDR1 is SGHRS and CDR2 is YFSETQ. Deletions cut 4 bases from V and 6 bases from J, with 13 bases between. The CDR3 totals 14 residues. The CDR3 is CASSRTGGSGELFF. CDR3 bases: TGCGCCAGCAGCCGGACAGGAGGGTCCGGGGAGCTGTTTTTT.

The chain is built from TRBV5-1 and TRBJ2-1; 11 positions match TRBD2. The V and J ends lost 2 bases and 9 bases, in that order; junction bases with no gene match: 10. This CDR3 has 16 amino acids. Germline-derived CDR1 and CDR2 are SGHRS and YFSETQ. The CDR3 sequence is CASSFISGRAVGEQFF. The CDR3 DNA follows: TGCGCCAGCAGCTTTATTAGCGGGAGGGCCGTAGGTGAGCAGTTCTTC. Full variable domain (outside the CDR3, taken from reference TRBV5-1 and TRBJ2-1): KAGVTQTPRYLIKTRGQQVTLSCSPISGHRSVSWYQQTPGQGLQFLFEYFSETQRNKGNFPGRFSGRQFSNSRSEMNVSTLELGDSALYLCASSFISGRAVGEQFFGPGTRLTVL.

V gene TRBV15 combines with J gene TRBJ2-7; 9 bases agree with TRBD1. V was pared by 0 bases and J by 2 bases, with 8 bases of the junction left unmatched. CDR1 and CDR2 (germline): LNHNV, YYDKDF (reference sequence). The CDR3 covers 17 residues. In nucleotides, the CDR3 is TGTGCCACCAGCAGAGACTGGGGGACAGGGTCGACCTACGAGCAGTACTTC. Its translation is CATSRDWGTGSTYEQYF.

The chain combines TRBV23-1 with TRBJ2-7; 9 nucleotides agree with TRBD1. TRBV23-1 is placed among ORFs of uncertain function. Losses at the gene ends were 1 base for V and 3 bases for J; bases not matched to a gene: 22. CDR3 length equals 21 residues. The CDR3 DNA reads TGCGCCAGCAGTCAATGGGCCGGGAATGGGGGGGACAGGGCGGCGGGCTACGAGCAGTACTTC. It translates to CASSQWAGNGGDRAAGYEQYF.

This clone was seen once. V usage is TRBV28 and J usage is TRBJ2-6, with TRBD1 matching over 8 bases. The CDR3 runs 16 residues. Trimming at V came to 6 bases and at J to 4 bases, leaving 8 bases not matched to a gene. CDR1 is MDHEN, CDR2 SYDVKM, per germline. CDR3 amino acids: CASRDRGRPGANVLTF. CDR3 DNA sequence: TGTGCCAGCAGAGACAGGGGCCGCCCGGGGGCCAACGTCCTGACTTTC. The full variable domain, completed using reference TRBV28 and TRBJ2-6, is DVKVTQSSRYLVKRTGEKVFLECVQDMDHENMFWYRQDPGLGLRLIYFSYDVKMKEKGDIPEGYSVSREKKERFSLILESASTNQTSMYLCASRDRGRPGANVLTFGAGSRLTVL.

The CDR3 coding sequence is TGTGCCAGTATGGAGGGAGGAGGCACAGATACGCAGTATTTT. Encoded protein: CASMEGGGTDTQYF. This chain joins TRBV19 and TRBJ2-3; D is perhaps TRBD2 (6 bases). This CDR3 has 14 residues. CDR1 is LNHDA, CDR2 SQIVND, per germline (reference sequence). V dropped 7 bases and J dropped 1 base, with 12 bases sitting between them.

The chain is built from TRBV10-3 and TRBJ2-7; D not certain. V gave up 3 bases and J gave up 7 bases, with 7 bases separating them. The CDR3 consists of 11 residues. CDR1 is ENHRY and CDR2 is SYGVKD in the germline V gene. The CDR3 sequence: CAISDRLEQYF. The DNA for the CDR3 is TGTGCCATCAGTGATCGGTTAGAGCAGTACTTC.

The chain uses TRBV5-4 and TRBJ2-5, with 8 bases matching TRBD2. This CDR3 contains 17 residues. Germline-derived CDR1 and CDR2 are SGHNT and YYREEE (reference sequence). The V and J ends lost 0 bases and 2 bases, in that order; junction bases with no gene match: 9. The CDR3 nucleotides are TGTGCCAGCAGCTTGGATCCGAGCGGGAGACGTCAAGAGACCCAGTACTTC. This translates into CASSLDPSGRRQETQYF.

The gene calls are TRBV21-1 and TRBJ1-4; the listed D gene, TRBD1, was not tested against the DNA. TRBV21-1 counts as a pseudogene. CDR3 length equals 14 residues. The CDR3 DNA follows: TGTGCCAGCATTCCGGGACAGGGATGGGAAAAACTGTTTTTT. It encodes CASIPGQGWEKLFF.

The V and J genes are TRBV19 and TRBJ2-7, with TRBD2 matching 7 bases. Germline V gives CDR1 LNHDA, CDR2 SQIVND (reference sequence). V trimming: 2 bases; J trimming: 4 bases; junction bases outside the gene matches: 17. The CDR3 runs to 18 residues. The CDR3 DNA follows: TGTGCCAGTAGTATATCATCTGGCGGGGGTGTCAGAAGATACGAGCAGTACTTC. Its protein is CASSISSGGGVRRYEQYF.

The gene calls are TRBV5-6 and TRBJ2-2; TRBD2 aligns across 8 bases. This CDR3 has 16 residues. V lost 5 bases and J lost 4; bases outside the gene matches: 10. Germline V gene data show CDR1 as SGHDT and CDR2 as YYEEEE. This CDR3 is CASSREPGGGTGELFF. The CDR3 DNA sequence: TGTGCCAGCAGTAGGGAACCGGGAGGGGGCACCGGGGAGCTGTTTTTT.

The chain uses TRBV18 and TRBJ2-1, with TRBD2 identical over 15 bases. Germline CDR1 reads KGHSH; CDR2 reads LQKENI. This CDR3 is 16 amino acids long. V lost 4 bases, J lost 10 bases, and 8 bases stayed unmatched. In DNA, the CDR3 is TGTGCCAGCTCACTTCACGGGGGACTAGCGGGAGGAGAGCAGTTCTTC. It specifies CASSLHGGLAGGEQFF.

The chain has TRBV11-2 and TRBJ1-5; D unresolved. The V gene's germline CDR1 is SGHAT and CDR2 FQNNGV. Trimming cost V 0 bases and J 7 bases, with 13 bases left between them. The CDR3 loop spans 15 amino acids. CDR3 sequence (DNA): TGTGCCAGCAGCTTAGATCTGGGAGGCGGACAGCCCCAGCATTTT. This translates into CASSLDLGGGQPQHF.

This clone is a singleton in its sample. CDR3: CASSLEQGDYEQYF. CDR3 sequence (DNA): TGTGCCAGCAGCTTGGAACAGGGGGACTACGAGCAGTACTTC. V is TRBV5-4 and J is TRBJ2-7, with 8 nucleotides matching TRBD1. The V gene's germline CDR1 is SGHNT and CDR2 YYREEE (reference sequence). This CDR3 region has 14 residues. V trimming: 0 bases; J trimming: 3 bases; junction bases outside the gene matches: 2.

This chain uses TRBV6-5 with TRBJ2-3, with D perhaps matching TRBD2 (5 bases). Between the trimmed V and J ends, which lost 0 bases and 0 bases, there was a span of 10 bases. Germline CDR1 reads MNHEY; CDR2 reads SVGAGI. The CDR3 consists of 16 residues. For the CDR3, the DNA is TGTGCCAGCAGTTACTCGCAAGCGGCTAGCACAGATACGCAGTATTTT. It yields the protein CASSYSQAASTDTQYF.

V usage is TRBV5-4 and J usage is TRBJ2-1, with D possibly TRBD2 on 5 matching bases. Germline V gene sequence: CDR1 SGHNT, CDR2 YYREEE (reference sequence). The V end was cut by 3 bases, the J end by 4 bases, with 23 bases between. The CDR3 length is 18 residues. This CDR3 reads CASSSSLSRRGKYNEQFF. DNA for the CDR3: TGTGCCAGCAGCTCTTCCCTTAGCCGCCGAGGGAAGTACAATGAGCAGTTCTTC.

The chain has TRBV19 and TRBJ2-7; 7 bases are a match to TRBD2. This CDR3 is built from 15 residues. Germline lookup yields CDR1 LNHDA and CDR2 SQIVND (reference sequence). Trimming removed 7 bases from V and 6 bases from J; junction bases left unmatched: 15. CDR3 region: CASTPSGVGVSEQYF. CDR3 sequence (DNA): TGTGCCAGTACCCCAAGCGGGGTGGGGGTCAGCGAGCAGTACTTC.

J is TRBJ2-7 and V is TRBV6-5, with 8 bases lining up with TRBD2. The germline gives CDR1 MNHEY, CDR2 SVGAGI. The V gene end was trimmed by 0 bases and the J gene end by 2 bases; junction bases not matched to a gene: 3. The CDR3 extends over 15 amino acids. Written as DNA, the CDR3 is TGTGCCAGCAGTTACTCGGGACTAGGGGCCTACGAGCAGTACTTC. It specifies CASSYSGLGAYEQYF.

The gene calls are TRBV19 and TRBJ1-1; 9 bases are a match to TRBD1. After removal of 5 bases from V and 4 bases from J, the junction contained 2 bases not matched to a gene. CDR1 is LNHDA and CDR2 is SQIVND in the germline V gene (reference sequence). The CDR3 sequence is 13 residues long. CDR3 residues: CASSPGQGTEAFF. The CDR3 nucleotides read TGTGCCAGTAGTCCGGGACAGGGCACTGAAGCTTTCTTT.

The CDR3 sequence: CASSETGDNYEQYF. The CDR3 DNA is TGTGCCAGCAGTGAGACAGGGGACAACTACGAGCAGTACTTC. The chain has TRBV27 and TRBJ2-7; 8 positions match TRBD1. With V trimmed by 5 bases and J by 3 bases, 6 bases remained unmatched. Germline values: CDR1 MNHEY, CDR2 SMNVEV (reference sequence). This CDR3 has 14 residues.